These 7 T cell receptor beta chains came from one sample sequenced in a study of blood T cell repertoires in COVID-19. Using immunoSEQ multiplex PCR, the repertoire was profiled, and TCRdb retains in-frame clones only, with some absent. Of 150,000 to 200,000 clones detected, about four fifths appear once; the ten largest clones hold 13% to 15%. Sequencing input: peripheral blood. These receptors were collected from a man between 18 and 29 years old with active or convalescent COVID-19.

Ten or more counts support this clone. V usage is TRBV21-1 and J usage is TRBJ2-1; the table assigns TRBD2, which was not confirmed against the DNA. TRBV21-1 is listed as a pseudogene. The CDR3 is 16 amino acids. Here the CDR3 reads CASSERLAGGPGEQFF. CDR3 bases: TGTGCCAGCAGCGAAAGACTAGCGGGAGGGCCAGGTGAGCAGTTCTTC.

Concerning this clone: The same CDR3 can be traced to other DNA sequences in this sample. The J gene is TRBJ2-2, the V gene TRBV29-1, with a tentative D call TRBD1 (5 bases). V lost 1 base and J 8 bases, leaving 8 bases between the germline ends. Per germline, CDR1 SQVTM and CDR2 ANQGSEA. CDR3 length: 12 amino acids. The CDR3 region is CSVEGRAGELFF. The CDR3 region has the DNA TGCAGCGTTGAAGGCAGGGCAGGGGAGCTGTTTTTT.

The chain links TRBV28 to TRBJ2-7, with D possibly TRBD1 on 5 matching bases. V was cut by 6 bases and J by 3 bases, with 6 bases left in between. The germline V gene encodes CDR1 MDHEN and CDR2 SYDVKM. The CDR3 has 11 residues. The CDR3 sequence: CASRDNYEQYF. CDR3 in DNA: TGTGCCAGCAGGGACAACTACGAGCAGTACTTC.

In regard to this clone: At one of its ends the junction is not consistent with the germline gene, which may arise from a read error. This chain connects TRBV6-4 to TRBJ1-2; D is uncertain. The germline V gene encodes CDR1 MRHNA and CDR2 SNTAGT. The CDR3 is 15 amino acids. The CDR3 region is CASSDSWPPNYGYTF. The CDR3 DNA is TGTGCCAGCAGCGACTCGTGGCCTCCTAACTATGGCTACACCTTC.

This clone appeared a single time. The chain recombines TRBV10-2 with TRBJ1-6; possible D gene TRBD1, 5 bases. Deletions cut 8 bases from V and 8 bases from J, with 22 bases between. Germline CDR1 is WSHSY and CDR2 is SAAADI. The CDR3 spans 16 residues. CDR3: CASAGSRGLRDSPLHF. DNA of the CDR3: TGCGCCAGCGCAGGGTCAAGGGGCCTGAGAGATTCACCCCTCCACTTT.

The V gene is TRBV10-3, the J gene TRBJ1-4; D remains ambiguous. Per the germline V gene, CDR1 is ENHRY and CDR2 is SYGVKD. Trimming stripped 8 bases from V and 6 bases from J, with 13 bases between. This CDR3 contains 13 residues. The CDR3 nucleotides read TGTGCCATCCGCGGAAGCGAACATGAAAAACTGTTTTTT. The encoded protein is CAIRGSEHEKLFF.

This chain uses TRBV11-2 with TRBJ2-5, with no clear D. The V gene's germline CDR1 is SGHAT and CDR2 FQNNGV. Trimming removed 1 base from V and 5 bases from J, with 8 bases in between. This CDR3 spans 13 amino acids. The CDR3 DNA sequence: TGTGCCAGCAGCTTAGCACCCCAGGAGACCCAGTACTTC. This encodes CASSLAPQETQYF.